Listed below are T cell receptor beta chains from one sample, sequenced in a study of regulatory T cells in long-lasting Graves disease. TCRdb itself ran the multiplex PCR reads through MiXCR, one entry per CDR3 protein. The table has about 380,000 distinct CDR3 sequences, about a sixth seen once. This sample comprised peripheral blood mononuclear cells (PBMCs), obtained at new diagnosis, from a patient treated with antithyroid drugs. The source of these receptors is a female donor with Graves disease. The CDR3 runs from the conserved cysteine through the conserved F or W. Each record gives: D gene, clone size, J gene, V gene, CDR3 DNA, CDR3 protein. A D gene is named only where the DNA matches it firmly. A row's size may be missing; if present it is once, few, many or a size class.

d_gene: TRBD2; abundance: many; j_gene: TRBJ2-3; v_gene: TRBV7-9; CDR3nt: TGTGCCAGCAGCCTCAGCGGGGACACAGATACGCAGTATTTT; CDR3aa: CASSLSGDTDTQYF
d_gene: -; abundance: few; j_gene: TRBJ1-1; v_gene: TRBV7-9; CDR3nt: TGTGCCAGCAGCGAAAGTAGTTATGGGCCCCTCATGAACACTGAAGCTTTCTTT; CDR3aa: CASSESSYGPLMNTEAFF
d_gene: -; abundance: many; j_gene: TRBJ2-1; v_gene: TRBV2; CDR3nt: TGTGCCAGCAGTGTCGATAGCAGAGGTGAGCAGTTCTTC; CDR3aa: CASSVDSRGEQFF
d_gene: -; abundance: many; j_gene: TRBJ1-2; v_gene: TRBV5-1; CDR3nt: TGCGCCAGCAGCTTGGGACAGTCGTATGGCTACACCTTC; CDR3aa: CASSLGQSYGYTF
d_gene: TRBD1; abundance: many; j_gene: TRBJ1-5; v_gene: TRBV27; CDR3nt: TGTGCCAGCACCCCGACAGGGGGCCATCAGCCCCAGCATTTT; CDR3aa: CASTPTGGHQPQHF
d_gene: TRBD2; abundance: many; j_gene: TRBJ2-5; v_gene: TRBV24-1; CDR3nt: TGTGCCACCAGTGATTTGCCCAGCGGGAGACTCCAAGAGACCCAGTACTTC; CDR3aa: CATSDLPSGRLQETQYF
d_gene: -; abundance: many; j_gene: TRBJ2-7; v_gene: TRBV18; CDR3nt: TGTGCCAGCACGGACGGAGTCGGGCACGAGCAGTACTTC; CDR3aa: CASTDGVGHEQYF
d_gene: TRBD2; abundance: many; j_gene: TRBJ2-5; v_gene: TRBV5-4; CDR3nt: TGTGCCAGCAGGCGGGCAGCGGGGGAGGAGACCCAGTACTTC; CDR3aa: CASRRAAGEETQYF
d_gene: -; abundance: -; j_gene: TRBJ2-6; v_gene: TRBV12-3/TRBV12-4; CDR3nt: TGTGCCAGCAGGGGGGTTGGGGCCAACGTCCTGACTTTC; CDR3aa: CASRGVGANVLTF
d_gene: TRBD1; abundance: once; j_gene: TRBJ1-2; v_gene: TRBV6-5; CDR3nt: TGTGCCAGCAGTTACTCGGGCGACAGGGAGGTCTACACCTTC; CDR3aa: CASSYSGDREVYTF
d_gene: -; abundance: many; j_gene: TRBJ2-5; v_gene: TRBV5-4; CDR3nt: TGTGCCAGCAGCGACCATAGTCAAGAGACCCAGTACTTC; CDR3aa: CASSDHSQETQYF
d_gene: -; abundance: few; j_gene: TRBJ2-6; v_gene: TRBV15; CDR3nt: TGTGCCACCAGCAGAGGGATCTCTGGGGCCAACGTCCTGACTTTC; CDR3aa: CATSRGISGANVLTF
d_gene: -; abundance: few; j_gene: TRBJ1-1; v_gene: TRBV18; CDR3nt: TGTGCCAGCTCACCATGGGATAAGGTCACTGAAGCTTTCTTT; CDR3aa: CASSPWDKVTEAFF
d_gene: TRBD2; abundance: many; j_gene: TRBJ2-5; v_gene: TRBV5-1; CDR3nt: TGCGCCAGCAGATTGTTTCAGACTAGCGGGGGGAAAGAGACCCAGTACTTC; CDR3aa: CASRLFQTSGGKETQYF
d_gene: TRBD1; abundance: many; j_gene: TRBJ2-5; v_gene: TRBV15; CDR3nt: TGTGCCACCAGCAGAGGCGACACGACAGGGTCGGGAGAGACCCAGTACTTC; CDR3aa: CATSRGDTTGSGETQYF
d_gene: TRBD1; abundance: many; j_gene: TRBJ2-1; v_gene: TRBV24-1; CDR3nt: TGTGCCACCAGTACCGGGACAGGGACCAATGAGCAGTTCTTC; CDR3aa: CATSTGTGTNEQFF
d_gene: TRBD1; abundance: many; j_gene: TRBJ2-3; v_gene: TRBV2; CDR3nt: TGTGCCAGCAGTGACCGGGACAGGGGGCCAGATACGCAGTATTTT; CDR3aa: CASSDRDRGPDTQYF
d_gene: -; abundance: many; j_gene: TRBJ2-1; v_gene: TRBV7-2; CDR3nt: TGTGCCAGCAGCTACGGAAGTGCCAGGGAGCAGTTCTTC; CDR3aa: CASSYGSAREQFF
d_gene: -; abundance: many; j_gene: TRBJ1-2; v_gene: TRBV20-1; CDR3nt: TGCAGTGATAAAGTAGGGGACGGAAGAGTCTATGGCTACACCTTC; CDR3aa: CSDKVGDGRVYGYTF
d_gene: -; abundance: few; j_gene: TRBJ1-5; v_gene: TRBV19; CDR3nt: TGTGCTGTCGACAGCCGTCTTAGCAATCAGCCCCAGCATTTT; CDR3aa: CAVDSRLSNQPQHF
d_gene: -; abundance: many; j_gene: TRBJ1-2; v_gene: TRBV30; CDR3nt: TGTGCCTGGAGTGTATTACGAGATAACTATGGCTACACCTTC; CDR3aa: CAWSVLRDNYGYTF
d_gene: -; abundance: many; j_gene: TRBJ1-5; v_gene: TRBV5-1; CDR3nt: TGCGCCAGCAGCCGAACCCCGTGGAGCAATCAGCCCCAGCATTTT; CDR3aa: CASSRTPWSNQPQHF
d_gene: -; abundance: many; j_gene: TRBJ1-1; v_gene: TRBV5-1; CDR3nt: TGCGCCAGCAACTCCCTGGGGGGAGGGAACACTGAAGCTTTCTTT; CDR3aa: CASNSLGGGNTEAFF
d_gene: -; abundance: many; j_gene: TRBJ1-1; v_gene: TRBV4-1; CDR3nt: TGCGCCAGCAGCCAAGAGATCCTGGGGGTTAACACTGAAGCTTTCTTT; CDR3aa: CASSQEILGVNTEAFF
d_gene: TRBD1; abundance: many; j_gene: TRBJ2-3; v_gene: TRBV12-3/TRBV12-4; CDR3nt: TGTGCCAGCAACATGGGACAGTCAGCGTCGGATACGCAGTATTTT; CDR3aa: CASNMGQSASDTQYF
d_gene: -; abundance: -; j_gene: TRBJ1-1; v_gene: TRBV27; CDR3nt: TGTGCCAGCAGTTTATCGAGAGGGGGAGCTACTGAAGCTTTCTTT; CDR3aa: CASSLSRGGATEAFF
d_gene: -; abundance: many; j_gene: TRBJ1-3; v_gene: TRBV12-3/TRBV12-4; CDR3nt: TGTGCCAGCAGTGACCAGGGTTCTGGAAACACCATATATTTT; CDR3aa: CASSDQGSGNTIYF
d_gene: -; abundance: many; j_gene: TRBJ2-5; v_gene: TRBV5-1; CDR3nt: TGCGCCAGCACCCCCATAGGACTCGCGAGGGAGACCCAGTACTTC; CDR3aa: CASTPIGLARETQYF
d_gene: TRBD2; abundance: -; j_gene: TRBJ2-1; v_gene: TRBV16; CDR3nt: TGTGCCAGCAGCCTCCTCTCCCTAGCGGGATACAATGAGCAGTTCTTC; CDR3aa: CASSLLSLAGYNEQFF
d_gene: -; abundance: many; j_gene: TRBJ1-1; v_gene: TRBV3-1; CDR3nt: TGTGCCAGCAGCCAAGATGTACAGGGCGGAAGAGCTTTCTTT; CDR3aa: CASSQDVQGGRAFF
d_gene: -; abundance: many; j_gene: TRBJ2-7; v_gene: TRBV2; CDR3nt: TGTGCCAGCATGGCACGCGTGACAGAAGGAGGGGACTACGAGCAGTACTTC; CDR3aa: CASMARVTEGGDYEQYF
d_gene: -; abundance: many; j_gene: TRBJ2-6; v_gene: TRBV15; CDR3nt: TGTGCCACCAGCGCCCATGTGGCCAGGATAAGCTCTGGGGCCAACGTCCTGACTTTC; CDR3aa: CATSAHVARISSGANVLTF
d_gene: -; abundance: few; j_gene: TRBJ1-6; v_gene: TRBV9; CDR3nt: TGTGCCAGCAGCGTAGACGTTTTGGCTAATTCACCCCTCCACTTT; CDR3aa: CASSVDVLANSPLHF
d_gene: -; abundance: many; j_gene: TRBJ1-1; v_gene: TRBV3-1; CDR3nt: TGTGCCAGCAGCCATAACTCCCTGGGGGCTGAAGCTTTCTTT; CDR3aa: CASSHNSLGAEAFF
d_gene: -; abundance: few; j_gene: TRBJ2-1; v_gene: TRBV6-1; CDR3nt: TGTGCCAGCAAACCACGGGGGGACAGGCCATACAATGAGCAGTTCTTC; CDR3aa: CASKPRGDRPYNEQFF
d_gene: -; abundance: many; j_gene: TRBJ1-5; v_gene: TRBV9; CDR3nt: TGTGCCAGCAGCGTTGGGATAGGTAGCAATCAGCCCCAGCATTTT; CDR3aa: CASSVGIGSNQPQHF
d_gene: TRBD1; abundance: many; j_gene: TRBJ1-6; v_gene: TRBV13; CDR3nt: TGTGCCAGCAGCTTCCGGGACAGGATTAATTCACCCCTCCACTTT; CDR3aa: CASSFRDRINSPLHF
d_gene: -; abundance: few; j_gene: TRBJ2-1; v_gene: TRBV27; CDR3nt: TGTGCCAGCAGTGCCCTGGACAGAGGAGGGTGGAGTGAGCAGTTCTTC; CDR3aa: CASSALDRGGWSEQFF
d_gene: -; abundance: many; j_gene: TRBJ2-5; v_gene: TRBV11-2; CDR3nt: TGTGCCAGCAGCTTAGTTCGACAATGGAAGACCCAGTACTTC; CDR3aa: CASSLVRQWKTQYF
d_gene: -; abundance: many; j_gene: TRBJ2-7; v_gene: TRBV7-9; CDR3nt: TGTGCCAGCAGCCTAATAGGAGATAACCGCTTCTACGAGCAGTACTTC; CDR3aa: CASSLIGDNRFYEQYF
d_gene: TRBD1; abundance: -; j_gene: TRBJ2-7; v_gene: TRBV7-2; CDR3nt: TGCGCCAGCAGCCCACGACGACAGGGGGCCTCCTACGAGCAGTACTTC; CDR3aa: CASSPRRQGASYEQYF
d_gene: -; abundance: many; j_gene: TRBJ1-1; v_gene: TRBV5-1; CDR3nt: TGCGCCAGCAGCTTGAGTCGCGGTAACACTGAAGCTTTCTTT; CDR3aa: CASSLSRGNTEAFF
d_gene: -; abundance: many; j_gene: TRBJ2-7; v_gene: TRBV7-9; CDR3nt: TGTGCCAGCAGCCCTGCGGAGCTAGAGGAGTACTTC; CDR3aa: CASSPAELEEYF
d_gene: -; abundance: many; j_gene: TRBJ1-3; v_gene: TRBV7-9; CDR3nt: TGTGCCAGCAGCCCCGCGGCTGGAAACACCATATATTTT; CDR3aa: CASSPAAGNTIYF
d_gene: -; abundance: few; j_gene: TRBJ2-7; v_gene: TRBV19; CDR3nt: TGTGCCAGTAGTACGACAGGAACCTACGAGCAGTACTTC; CDR3aa: CASSTTGTYEQYF
d_gene: -; abundance: -; j_gene: TRBJ2-3; v_gene: TRBV18; CDR3nt: TGTGCCAGCTCCTCCGGCCAATTGACTACTCTTTTAGATACGCAGTATTTT; CDR3aa: CASSSGQLTTLLDTQYF
d_gene: -; abundance: many; j_gene: TRBJ2-3; v_gene: TRBV30; CDR3nt: TGTGCCTGGAGTGTGAAGGGGAACCAGTATTTT; CDR3aa: CAWSVKGNQYF
d_gene: -; abundance: few; j_gene: TRBJ1-3; v_gene: TRBV5-1; CDR3nt: TGCGCCAGCAGCTTGCAGACAGACCCAGGAAACACCATATATTTT; CDR3aa: CASSLQTDPGNTIYF
d_gene: TRBD1; abundance: many; j_gene: TRBJ1-1; v_gene: TRBV9; CDR3nt: TGTGCCAGCAGCGGACACCCGGGACAGGGGACTGAAGCTTTCTTT; CDR3aa: CASSGHPGQGTEAFF